Each of the 5 T cell receptor beta chains below was sequenced from the same sample in a study of T cells in Graves' hyperthyroidism and ophthalmopathy. Researchers took RNA transcripts and amplified the TCR beta CDR3 regions from them. An initial round of RT-PCR targeting the TCR CDR3 relied on the HTBI primer set. TCRdb independently ran MiXCR on the multiplex PCR reads; one entry per CDR3 protein. Here the sample spans around 290,000 distinct CDR3 sequences, roughly 15% being singletons. The sequencing sample was made of blood. These TCRs come from a woman aged 25 to 39 with Graves' hyperthyroidism that later progressed to Graves' ophthalmopathy.

This clonotype was recorded many times. CDR3 in amino acids: CASSQSDSLQQPQHF. CDR3 in DNA: TGTGCCAGCAGCCAATCAGACAGTTTACAACAGCCCCAGCATTTT. V gene TRBV3-1 combines with J gene TRBJ1-5; possibly TRBD1 for D (5 bases). The CDR3 totals 15 residues. Germline-derived CDR1 and CDR2 are LGHDT and YNNKEL (reference sequence). The V gene lost 2 bases and the J gene lost 7 bases, with 15 bases spanning the gap.

This clonotype occurred a few times. The chain couples TRBV7-9 to TRBJ2-2, with 7 positions matching TRBD2. In germline, CDR1 is SEHNR, CDR2 FQNEAQ (reference sequence). J gave up 6 bases and V 5 bases, and 12 bases lay outside the gene matches. CDR3 length: 16 amino acids. CDR3 DNA: TGTGCCAGCAGCACCCGGGACTATAAGTTCCCCGGGGAGCTGTTTTTT. Its translation is CASSTRDYKFPGELFF.

In its sample, this clonotype was seen a few times. CDR3 sequence (DNA): TGTGCCAGCAGCCTCCTGGACCTTTCCTTCACAGATACGCAGTATTTT. Translated: CASSLLDLSFTDTQYF. The chain joins TRBV7-9 to TRBJ2-3; D ambiguous. Per germline, CDR1 SEHNR and CDR2 FQNEAQ (reference sequence). This CDR3 is built from 16 residues. V lost 5 bases and J lost 2, with 17 bases in between.

The V and J genes are TRBV29-1 and TRBJ2-7, with TRBD2 as a possible D gene (5 bases). V was cut by 4 bases and J by 3 bases, with 16 bases left in between. CDR1 and CDR2 (germline): SQVTM, ANQGSEA. This CDR3 comprises 14 residues. CDR3 DNA sequence: TGCAGCGTTGCGAGGGAAAACCGCGACTACGAGCAGTACTTC. Amino acid sequence: CSVARENRDYEQYF.

V is TRBV4-1 and J is TRBJ2-1; D ambiguous. V shed 0 bases and J shed 8 bases, with 11 bases lying between them. Germline V gene lookup returns CDR1 MGHRA and CDR2 YSYEKL. The CDR3 length is 14 residues. The CDR3: CASSQDWIVDEQFF. The DNA for the CDR3 is TGCGCCAGCAGCCAAGATTGGATTGTCGATGAGCAGTTCTTC.